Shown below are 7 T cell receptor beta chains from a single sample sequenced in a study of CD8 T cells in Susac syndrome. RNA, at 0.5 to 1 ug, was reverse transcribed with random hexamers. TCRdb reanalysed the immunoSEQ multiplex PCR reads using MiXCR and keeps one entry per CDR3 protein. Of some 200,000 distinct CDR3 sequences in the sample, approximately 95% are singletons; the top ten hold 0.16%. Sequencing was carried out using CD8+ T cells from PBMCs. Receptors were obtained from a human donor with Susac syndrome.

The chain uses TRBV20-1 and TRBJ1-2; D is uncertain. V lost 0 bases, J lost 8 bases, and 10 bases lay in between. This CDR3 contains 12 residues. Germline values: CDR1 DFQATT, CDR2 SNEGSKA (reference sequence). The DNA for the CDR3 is TGCAGTGCTAGAGAAAATATGGTGGGCTACACCTTC. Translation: CSARENMVGYTF.

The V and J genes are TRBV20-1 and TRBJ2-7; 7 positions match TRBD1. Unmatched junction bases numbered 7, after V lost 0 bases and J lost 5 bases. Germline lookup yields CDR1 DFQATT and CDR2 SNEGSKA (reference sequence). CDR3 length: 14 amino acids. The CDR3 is CSARELGTENEQYF. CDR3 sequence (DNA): TGCAGTGCTAGAGAATTGGGGACAGAAAACGAGCAGTACTTC.

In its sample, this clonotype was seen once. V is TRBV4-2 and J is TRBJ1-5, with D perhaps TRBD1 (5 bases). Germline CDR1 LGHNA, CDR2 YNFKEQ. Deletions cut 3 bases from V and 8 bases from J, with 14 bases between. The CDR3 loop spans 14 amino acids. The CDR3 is CASSHGGSFKPQHF. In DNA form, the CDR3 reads TGTGCCAGCAGCCACGGGGGGAGCTTCAAGCCCCAGCATTTT.

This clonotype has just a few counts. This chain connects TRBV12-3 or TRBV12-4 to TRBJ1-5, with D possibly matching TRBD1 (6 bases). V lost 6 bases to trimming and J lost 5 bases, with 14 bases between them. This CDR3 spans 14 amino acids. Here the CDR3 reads CASSPDRGDQPQHF. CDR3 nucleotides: TGTGCCAGCAGCCCGGACAGAGGGGATCAGCCCCAGCATTTT.

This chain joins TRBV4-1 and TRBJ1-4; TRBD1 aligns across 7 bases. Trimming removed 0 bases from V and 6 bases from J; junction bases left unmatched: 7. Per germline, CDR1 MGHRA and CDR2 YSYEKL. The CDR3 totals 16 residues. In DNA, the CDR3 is TGCGCCAGCAGCCAAGATGGGGCAGGGGGATATGAAAAACTGTTTTTT. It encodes CASSQDGAGGYEKLFF.

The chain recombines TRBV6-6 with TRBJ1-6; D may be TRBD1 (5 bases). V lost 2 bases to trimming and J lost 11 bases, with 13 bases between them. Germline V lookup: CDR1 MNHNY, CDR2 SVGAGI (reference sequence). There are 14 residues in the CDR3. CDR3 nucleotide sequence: TGTGCCAGCAGTTACCGGGACCCAGGGCCACCCCTCCACTTT. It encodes CASSYRDPGPPLHF.

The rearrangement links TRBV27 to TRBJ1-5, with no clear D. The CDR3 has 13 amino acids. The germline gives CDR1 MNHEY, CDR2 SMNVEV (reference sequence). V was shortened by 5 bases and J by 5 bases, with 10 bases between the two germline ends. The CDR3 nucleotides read TGTGCCAGCAGTCCGTCCTACTATCAGCCCCAGCATTTT. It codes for CASSPSYYQPQHF.